The entry below describes one T cell receptor (beta chain). Its antigen is currently not known. This may be a read error: a much more frequent sequence differs by one nucleotide. Every patient had bone marrow sampled at the time of active disease. Isolation of bone marrow mononuclear cells was performed by Ficoll-Hypaque density gradient centrifugation. Myeloma plasma cells were removed and CD138-negative cells were collected by negative selection after labeling with CD138 magnetic microbeads on a MACS separator. Purity of the isolated cells was checked by flow cytometry on an Attune NxT using CD138 antibodies. TRIzol reagent was used to extract total RNA, which was then quantified with a NanoDrop spectrophotometer. Paired RNA-seq and IR-seq were performed on the CD138-negative bone marrow sample of each patient. Starting from 400 to 450 ng RNA, TCR libraries were constructed with the Immunoverse kit using molecular barcoded adaptors that cover the alpha/delta and beta/gamma chains. TCR library preparation was performed with the same RNA that was used for transcriptome sequencing. An Illumina HiSeq 4000 with 2 x 150 cycles was used to sequence the TCR libraries. Per the authors' processing: MiXCR aligned TCR reads to human V, D, J and C references and assembled the aligned reads into CDR3 clonotypes, with quality filtering and error correction included. The tcR package in R was used to analyze clonotype counts and gene usage diversity. For inspection of raw mapping reads, RNA-seq reads were mapped by STAR aligner version 2.5.3a onto GRCh37 of the human genome. To test how sequencing depth affects detected clonotypes, IR-seq fastq files were randomly downsampled with Seqtk 1.3. TCRdb ran its own pipeline on the public reads, namely fastp trimming at Q25 and MiXCR clone calling, and kept in-frame beta chains. Each entry merges the rows of one CDR3 protein and shows their most common DNA and genes. TCRdb assigned the V and J calls; the authors' analysis was not used. This sample has around 130,000 distinct CDR3 sequences in its table, and 13% of those were observed once. The ten largest make up 11% of the sample.

Measured from the cysteine to the phenylalanine, the CDR3 is 15 residues long. Only the CDR3 portion is preserved as DNA: 45 bases, with reading frame beginning at the first base. CDR1 and CDR2, per the germline V gene, are MGHRA and YSYEKL. The data originate from a study of read filtering for tumor transcriptome and immune sequencing (dated by TCRdb to 2018 to 2021). The study in broad terms: The cohort had about 17 male and approximately 15 female patients with a mean age of about 71 years, ranging from roughly 45 to 80. Under revised international staging, about 8 patients fell into R-ISS I, more than 15 into R-ISS II and about 7 into R-ISS III. As a main aim, a read-filtering strategy for immune repertoire data was addressed, with the specific question being whether clonotypes supported by a single read should be removed. Per sample, about 4.05 to 10.27 million TCR-region mapped reads were obtained with IR-seq, compared with only about 80 to 1,300 with RNA-seq. Whole-transcriptome libraries were prepared with the TruSeq RNA Access Library Prep Kit after DNase treatment. TCR repertoires obtained by targeted immune repertoire sequencing and by bulk whole-transcriptome sequencing performed on the same bone marrow samples were compared. What the study reported, not specific to this receptor: The sorted CD138-negative fraction was composed of a mixed bone marrow immune population rather than of purified T cells. Compared with RNA-seq, IR-seq captured clonotypes at much greater depth and more reliably, and a smaller IR-seq throughput was enough to identify most of the shared clonotypes. The correlation between IR-seq and RNA-seq shared clonotype proportions rose when single-read clonotypes were removed. Single-read clonotypes made up roughly 80% of clonotypes but 3% to 4% of total reads in IR-seq, and roughly 75% of clonotypes and approximately 47% of reads in RNA-seq.

The chain is made from TRBV4-1 and TRBJ2-7; the D gene assignment is ambiguous. The origin of this receptor is a donor aged 40 or over with multiple myeloma. Material: a population of CD138-negative cells sorted from bone marrow. What the cell subset or site label conveys for this sample: bone marrow mononuclear cells depleted of CD138+ plasma/myeloma cells by negative magnetic selection. DNA sequence: TGCGCCAGCAACCAAGATCACGAGGTACGGTACGAGCAGTACTTC. This sequence encodes CASNQDHEVRYEQYF.